Presented here are 17 T cell receptor beta chains from one specimen sequenced in a study of blood T cell repertoires in COVID-19. The data were produced by immunoSEQ multiplex PCR, yet TCRdb's version contains in-frame clones alone and is incomplete. This table holds 270,000 or so clones, approximately 87% found once. Sequenced material: peripheral blood. All receptors derive from a woman aged 30 to 39 with COVID-19, enrolled during active disease.

This clone has only a few counts. One end of the junction fails to match germline, which may point to a read error. The chain uses TRBV5-1 and TRBJ1-6; D is uncertain. The germline V gene encodes CDR1 SGHRS and CDR2 YFSETQ. This CDR3 spans 15 amino acids. The CDR3 DNA reads as TGCGCCAGCAGTTTGGACGGGTTGCATAATTCACCCCTCCACTTT. The encoded protein is CASSLDGLHNSPLHF.

The CDR3 nucleotides are TGTGCCAGCCACCGGGACAGGGTAGCCGAGCAGTACTTC. This encodes CASHRDRVAEQYF. The chain is built from TRBV2 and TRBJ2-7; 9 positions agree with TRBD1. V lost 8 bases to trimming and J lost 6 bases; unmatched junction nucleotides: 8. From germline, CDR1 is SNHLY and CDR2 FYNNEI. This CDR3 has 13 residues.

The rearrangement links TRBV27 to TRBJ1-2; a possible D gene is TRBD1 (6 bases). This CDR3 spans 13 amino acids. The germline CDR1 and CDR2 sequences are MNHEY and SMNVEV (reference sequence). Trimming took 8 bases from V and 1 from J, leaving 11 bases between them. The CDR3: CASSLQGNYGYTF. CDR3 coding DNA: TGTGCCAGCTCACTACAGGGTAACTATGGCTACACCTTC.

The gene calls are TRBV7-2 and TRBJ2-3, with a weak D call TRBD2 (5 bases). Between the trimmed V and J ends, which lost 6 bases and 0 bases, there was a span of 16 bases. There are 16 residues in the CDR3. Per germline, CDR1 SGHTA and CDR2 FQGNSA. CDR3 DNA: TGTGCCAGCAGGTTCCCGACTAAATTAAGCACAGATACGCAGTATTTT. Its translation: CASRFPTKLSTDTQYF.

The chain links TRBV10-3 to TRBJ2-3; 8 bases are shared with TRBD1. The ends lost 3 bases at V and 0 bases at J; junction bases unmatched: 2. The germline V gene has CDR1 ENHRY and CDR2 SYGVKD. The CDR3 has 15 residues. The CDR3 loop is CAISEGQGSTDTQYF. CDR3 in DNA: TGTGCCATCAGTGAAGGACAGGGTAGCACAGATACGCAGTATTTT.

This chain connects TRBV6-5 to TRBJ2-7; D is ambiguous. The CDR3 has 15 amino acids. V was trimmed by 5 bases and J by 6 bases, leaving 20 bases between them. The germline CDR1 and CDR2 sequences are MNHEY and SVGAGI. CDR3: CASSPPGRSPFEQYF. The CDR3 DNA is TGTGCCAGCAGTCCCCCTGGCAGGTCCCCCTTCGAGCAGTACTTC.

The chain joins TRBV6-5 to TRBJ2-2; TRBD1 might be the D (6 bases). Germline V lookup: CDR1 MNHEY, CDR2 SVGAGI. The ends were cut back, 4 bases at V and 5 bases at J, with 8 bases in the middle. This CDR3 is built from 13 residues. The CDR3 coding sequence is TGTGCCAGCAGTTTAGGGGGTACCGGGGAGCTGTTTTTT. This translates into CASSLGGTGELFF.

The chain employs TRBV7-9 and TRBJ1-2; 9 positions match TRBD1. Germline V CDR1 and CDR2: SEHNR, FQNEAQ (reference sequence). The CDR3 loop spans 13 amino acids. V lost 5 bases, J lost 4 bases, and 2 bases stayed unmatched. The chain's CDR3 is CASSPTGGYGYTF. CDR3 coding DNA: TGTGCCAGCAGCCCGACAGGGGGCTATGGCTACACCTTC.

The V gene is TRBV3-1 (or the pseudogene TRBV3-2), the J gene TRBJ2-5; TRBD2 matches 11 bases. Germline trimming cut 4 bases from V and 1 base from J; bases unmatched to any gene: 2. The CDR3 length is 15 residues. Germline V lookup: CDR1 LGHDT, CDR2 YNNKEL (reference sequence). This chain's CDR3 is CASSRGTSGQETQYF. CDR3 bases: TGTGCCAGCAGCCGGGGGACTAGCGGCCAAGAGACCCAGTACTTC.

This clone was seen a few times. The chain links TRBV25-1 to TRBJ1-6; 11 nucleotides line up with TRBD1. CDR1 is MGHDK and CDR2 is SYGVNS in the germline V gene. This CDR3 is built from 15 residues. V lost 5 bases and J lost 8; bases outside the gene matches: 5. The CDR3 region is CASSRTGGWDSPLHF. CDR3 nucleotides: TGTGCCAGCAGTAGGACAGGGGGCTGGGATTCACCCCTCCACTTT.

The chain links TRBV2 to TRBJ2-7; D is possibly TRBD2 (5 bases). The CDR3 sequence is 13 residues long. CDR1 is SNHLY, CDR2 FYNNEI, per germline. The V end lost 3 bases, the J end lost 7 bases, and 13 bases lay between the germline ends. The CDR3 coding sequence is TGTGCCAGCAGTGACTGGTCCGGGAAGGAGCAGTACTTC. This codes for CASSDWSGKEQYF.

CDR3 loop: CASSDYKEASSVYGYTF. The CDR3 coding sequence is TGCGCCAGCAGTGACTATAAGGAGGCCTCATCCGTCTATGGCTACACCTTC. The chain carries TRBV10-1 and TRBJ1-2; D gene uncertain. In germline, CDR1 is WNHNN, CDR2 SYGVQD (reference sequence). Trimming shortened V by 3 bases and J by 4 bases, and 21 bases separated the two germline ends. The CDR3 loop spans 17 amino acids.

This clone was counted between two and nine times. The CDR3: CASSFPGLRKTGELFF. DNA for the CDR3: TGCGCCAGCAGCTTCCCGGGATTGAGGAAAACCGGGGAGCTGTTTTTT. The chain has TRBV5-1 and TRBJ2-2; maybe TRBD2 (5 bases). Germline V gives CDR1 SGHRS, CDR2 YFSETQ. This CDR3 is 16 amino acids long. With 2 bases removed from V and 5 bases from J, the gap between germline ends came to 16 bases.

This clone is a singleton in its sample. V is TRBV13 and J is TRBJ1-1; D gene unclear. Trimming shortened V by 0 bases and J by 3 bases, and 11 bases separated the two germline ends. This CDR3 is built from 15 residues. Per germline, CDR1 PRHDT and CDR2 FYEKMQ (reference sequence). CDR3 sequence: CASSLGGEWDTEAFF. The CDR3 bases are TGTGCCAGCAGCTTAGGCGGGGAATGGGACACTGAAGCTTTCTTT.

The V and J genes are TRBV27 and TRBJ1-2, with D perhaps TRBD1 (6 bases). Per the germline V gene, CDR1 is MNHEY and CDR2 is SMNVEV (reference sequence). Trimming removed 4 bases from V and 4 bases from J, with 13 bases in between. This CDR3 comprises 14 residues. The CDR3: CASSSGGSLYGYTF. DNA for the CDR3: TGTGCCAGCAGTTCTGGGGGCTCACTCTATGGCTACACCTTC.

The gene calls are TRBV10-1 and TRBJ1-2; 10 bases fit TRBD1. CDR1 and CDR2 from the germline V gene are WNHNN and SYGVQD (reference sequence). With 2 bases clipped from V and 3 bases from J, the junction kept 6 bases outside the gene matches. There are 16 residues in the CDR3. CDR3: CASSETTGGRDYGYTF. CDR3 DNA: TGCGCCAGCAGTGAGACGACAGGGGGCCGGGACTATGGCTACACCTTC.

V usage is TRBV5-6 and J usage is TRBJ2-2; tentative D call: TRBD1 (5 bases). V was shortened by 1 base and J by 5 bases, with 12 bases between the two germline ends. Germline assignment: CDR1 SGHDT and CDR2 YYEEEE. This CDR3 has 15 amino acids. CDR3 DNA: TGTGCCAGCAGCTTGTTCCAGGGATGGACCGGGGAGCTGTTTTTT. Its protein product is CASSLFQGWTGELFF.